The T cell receptor beta chain under discussion was sequenced for a study of CD8+CD57+ T cells in acquired aplastic anemia. As for the study in general: DNA from sorted CD4+ and CD8+ cells averaged roughly 3.2 ug. Average CD4+ read depth in healthy donors was around 11 million reads. Regarding the study as a whole: Patients and controls had in common twenty-nine CD8+ CDR3 sequences.

Genomic DNA was employed as the template in profiling TCR beta VDJ and CDR3. A single record per CDR3 protein comes from TCRdb applying MiXCR to the reads. The sample holds around 190,000 distinct CDR3 sequences, 54% seen once. The CDR3 has 14 amino acids. The ends were cut back, 4 bases at V and 0 bases at J, with 10 bases in the middle. Germline V lookup: CDR1 PRHDT, CDR2 FYEKMQ (reference sequence). This clonotype was seen just once. Its target is unknown. This chain joins TRBV13 and TRBJ2-7; D tentatively fits TRBD1 or TRBD2 (5 bases each). This sequence was found in a human donor in good health, serving as a control. The sequenced sample was sorted CD4+, CD8+, or CD8+CD57+ T cells (not recorded which) from PBMCs. This chain's CDR3 is CASSYGTASYEQYF. The CDR3 DNA is TGTGCCAGCAGCTACGGGACGGCCTCCTACGAGCAGTACTTC. The full variable domain, completed using reference TRBV13 and TRBJ2-7, is AAGVIQSPRHLIKEKRETATLKCYPIPRHDTVYWYQQGPGQDPQFLISFYEKMQSDKGSIPDRFSAQQFSDYHSELNMSSLELGDSALYFCASSYGTASYEQYFGPGTRLTVT.